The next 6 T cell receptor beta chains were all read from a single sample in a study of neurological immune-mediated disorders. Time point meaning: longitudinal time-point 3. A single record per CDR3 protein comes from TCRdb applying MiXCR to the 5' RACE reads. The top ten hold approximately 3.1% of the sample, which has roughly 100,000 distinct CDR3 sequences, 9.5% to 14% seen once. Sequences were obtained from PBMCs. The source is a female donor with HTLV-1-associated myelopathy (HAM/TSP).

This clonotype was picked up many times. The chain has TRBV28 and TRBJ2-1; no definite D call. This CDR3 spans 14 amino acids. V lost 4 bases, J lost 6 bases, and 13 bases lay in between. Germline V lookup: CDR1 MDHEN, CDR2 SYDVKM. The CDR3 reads CASSSVGRLNEQFF. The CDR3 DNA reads TGTGCCAGCAGTTCCGTTGGGCGTCTCAATGAGCAGTTCTTC. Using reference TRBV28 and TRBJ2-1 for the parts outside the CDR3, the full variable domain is DVKVTQSSRYLVKRTGEKVFLECVQDMDHENMFWYRQDPGLGLRLIYFSYDVKMKEKGDIPEGYSVSREKKERFSLILESASTNQTSMYLCASSSVGRLNEQFFGPGTRLTVL.

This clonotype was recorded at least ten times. The chain's CDR3 is CASSFGGSRENIQYF. DNA of the CDR3: TGCGCCAGCAGCTTCGGGGGGTCCCGGGAAAACATTCAGTACTTC. The rearrangement links TRBV5-1 to TRBJ2-4, with 7 bases fitting TRBD2. CDR1 is SGHRS and CDR2 is YFSETQ in the germline V gene. The length of the CDR3 is 15 residues. Germline trimming cut 2 bases from V and 5 bases from J; bases unmatched to any gene: 7.

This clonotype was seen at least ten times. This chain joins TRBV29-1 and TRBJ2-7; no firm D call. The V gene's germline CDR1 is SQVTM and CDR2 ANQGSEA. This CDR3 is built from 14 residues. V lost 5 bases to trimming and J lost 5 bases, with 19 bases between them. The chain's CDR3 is CSVPGLRPPHEQYF. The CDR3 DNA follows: TGCAGCGTTCCTGGTCTTAGGCCCCCTCACGAGCAGTACTTC.

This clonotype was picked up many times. The CDR3 here is CASSLGGPLEQYF. In DNA form, the CDR3 reads TGCGCCAGCAGCTTGGGGGGACCGCTCGAGCAGTACTTC. The chain couples TRBV5-1 to TRBJ2-7; D may match TRBD1 or TRBD2 (5 bases each). The germline V gene encodes CDR1 SGHRS and CDR2 YFSETQ. The CDR3 is 13 amino acids. Trimming cost V 0 bases and J 6 bases, with 10 bases left between them.

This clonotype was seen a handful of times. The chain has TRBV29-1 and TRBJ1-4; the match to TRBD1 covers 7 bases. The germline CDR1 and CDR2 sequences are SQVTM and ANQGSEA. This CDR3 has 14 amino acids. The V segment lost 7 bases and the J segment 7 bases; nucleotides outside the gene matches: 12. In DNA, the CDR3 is TGCAGCGCCAGGGAGACAGGGCCGGGTGAAAAACTGTTTTTT. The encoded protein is CSARETGPGEKLFF.

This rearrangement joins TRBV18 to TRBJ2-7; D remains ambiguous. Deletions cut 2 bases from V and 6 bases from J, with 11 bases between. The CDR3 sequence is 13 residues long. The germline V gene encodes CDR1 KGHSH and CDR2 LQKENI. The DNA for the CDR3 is TGTGCCAGCTCACCAGTGCAAGGGTCCGAGCAGTACTTC. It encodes CASSPVQGSEQYF.